This T cell receptor beta chain appears in the sequencing data of a study of T cell repertoires in cytomegalovirus infection (dated by TCRdb to the late 2010s). General notes on the study: Because public TCR beta signatures pointed to carriage of CMV infection together with the matching HLA type, the HLA type of each donor mattered for the analysis. Overall study results and their limits: Carriers of CMV infection plus the relevant HLA type were discriminated by the cumulative frequency of public TCR beta family members in the study cohort and in an independent roughly 340-donor cohort. The ex vivo response was dominated by HLA-C-restricted CMV-specific TCR beta clonotypes, which also provided the single most frequent clonotype in two of eight donors.

This clonotype was recorded many times. Its antigen is not yet known. No base qualities exist here, and no much larger clone lies one base off it. The CDR3 goes from the cysteine to the phenylalanine over 16 residues. Only the CDR3 DNA is retained, 48 bases long and in frame from the first base. Relative to germline, V is 3 bases shorter and J is 7 bases shorter, with 24 bases between their ends. The germline V gene (reference sequence) supplies CDR1 DFQATT and CDR2 SNEGSKA. The reads were generated on an Illumina HiSeq 1500. TCRdb redid the processing of the public reads, applying fastp at Q25 and MiXCR, and retained in-frame beta chains. CDR3 protein sequences are deduplicated, and each keeps its most common genes and DNA. The sample records over 450,000 distinct CDR3 sequences, 10% to 12% of which are singletons. Of the sample, approximately 10% falls within the top ten clones.

The TCR sequence derives from a human donor in good health (CMV status not recorded). Some clones in this sample may be carry-over from other donors' samples. The rearranged segments are TRBV20-1 and TRBJ1-2; no D segment can be confidently identified. The source material was PBMCs. The CDR3 in this case is CSASAQYLTKIRGYTF. The bases read TGCAGTGCTAGTGCCCAGTACCTCACGAAGATTCGTGGCTACACCTTC.